This T cell receptor (beta chain) came from a study of beta chain features in type 1 diabetes. Study observations and caveats: A possible short-template PCR bias applies equally to patients and controls. Type 1 diabetes patients had TCRB CDR3s that were shorter (moderately but significantly so) in all four CD4+ subsets. Cells with high TCR expression could be over-represented by cDNA sequencing.

The study reverse transcribed the entire isolated RNA, so it sequenced expressed TCRB transcripts. Sequenced naive, central memory and regulatory T cell samples produced an average of roughly 3.5 million reads. The table came from immunoSEQ multiplex PCR; TCRdb's copy has only in-frame clones and leaves some out. The repertoire holds 300,000 to 450,000 clones, with around 12% as singletons. CD4+ cells of the naive, central memory, regulatory and stem cell-like memory types were sorted via CD45RO/CCR7/CD25/CD127/CD95/CD27. As to this clone: The antigen is undetermined.

The V end was cut by 1 base, the J end by 1 base, with 9 bases between. CDR3 size: 15 residues. Germline V gene lookup returns CDR1 SGHRS and CDR2 YFSETQ. The TCR originated in a woman younger than 30 with type 1 diabetes. The chain links TRBV5-1 to TRBJ2-1; a weak D match, TRBD2 (6 bases). The sequenced material came from naive CD4+ T cells from blood. CDR3: CASSLSGDSYNEQFF. The CDR3 DNA reads as TGCGCCAGCAGCTTGTCGGGGGATTCCTACAATGAGCAGTTCTTC.